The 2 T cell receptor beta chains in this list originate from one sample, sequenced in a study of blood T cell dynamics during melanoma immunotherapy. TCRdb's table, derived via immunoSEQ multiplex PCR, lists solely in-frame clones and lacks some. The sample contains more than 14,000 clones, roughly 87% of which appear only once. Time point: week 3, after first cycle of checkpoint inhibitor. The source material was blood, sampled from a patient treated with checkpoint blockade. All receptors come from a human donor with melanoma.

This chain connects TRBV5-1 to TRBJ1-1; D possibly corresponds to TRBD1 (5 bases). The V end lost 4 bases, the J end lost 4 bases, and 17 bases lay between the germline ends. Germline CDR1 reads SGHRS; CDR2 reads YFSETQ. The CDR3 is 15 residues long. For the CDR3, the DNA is TGCGCCAGCAGCGCGACTCAGGGATGGGCCACTGAAGCTTTCTTT. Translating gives CASSATQGWATEAFF.

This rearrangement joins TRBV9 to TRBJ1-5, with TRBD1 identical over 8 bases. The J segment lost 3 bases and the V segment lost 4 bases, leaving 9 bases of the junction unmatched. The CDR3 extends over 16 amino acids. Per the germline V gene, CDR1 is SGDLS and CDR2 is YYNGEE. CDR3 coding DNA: TGTGCCAGCAGCCCAGGGGCAGGGGGCCTCAATCAGCCCCAGCATTTT. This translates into CASSPGAGGLNQPQHF.